This T cell receptor (beta chain) emerged from a study of regulatory T cells in long-lasting Graves disease (dated by TCRdb to the early 2020s). General notes on the study: Persistent Graves' disease was defined as antithyroid drug treatment for over 5 years with persistently positive TSH receptor autoantibodies. Patients with persistent Graves' disease were compared with patients with newly diagnosed Graves' disease using TCR sequencing and RNA sequencing of peripheral blood. The study was registered as a clinical trial and conducted in China. A total of around 35 samples underwent TCR sequencing, from around 13 patients with persistent Graves' disease and 20 or so patients with newly diagnosed Graves' disease. In the clinical cohort, patients with persistent Graves' disease had used antithyroid drugs for an average of about 10.3 years.

The intended sense of this specimen's time point label: persistent/refractory GD, antithyroid drugs over 5 years with positive TRAb. For both TCR sequencing and RNA sequencing, RNA was extracted from PBMCs in TRIzol. The diagnosis of Graves' disease was made according to American Thyroid Association guidelines. Patients for the study were recruited at an endocrinology department in Xi'an, China. From each patient, approximately 10 milliliters of peripheral blood was collected into an EDTA anticoagulant tube. Ficoll Paque Plus density gradient separation was used to isolate PBMCs, and no additional T cell sorting was done. An Agilent 2100 Bioanalyzer and agarose gel were used to check RNA quality, and a NanoDrop 2000 was used to measure RNA concentration. The CDR3 sequence holds 14 residues, the cysteine and phenylalanine included. Only the CDR3 DNA stays, 42 bases, in frame from base 1. The trim is 2 bases for V and 2 bases for J, with a gap of 10 bases between the germline ends. Based on the germline V gene (reference sequence), the CDR1 and CDR2 sequences are DFQATT and SNEGSKA.

The method was multiplex PCR. The sequencing machine was an Illumina HiSeq 4000. To build TCR beta libraries, CDR3 regions were amplified by Arm-PCR using iRepertoire HTBI primers. PCR products were gel purified before sequencing. In the authors' own workflow: Across samples, fewer than 70 TRBV and roughly 13 TRBJ segments were identified and used for gene usage analysis of CDR3 amino acid clonotypes. COPE and FqMerger were used to merge the filtered high-quality paired reads into contigs. BLAST was used to align contigs to IMGT TRBV, TRBD and TRBJ reference genes, with CDR3 defined following IMGT. Clonotypes above 0.1% frequency were classified as highly expanded clones. Repertoire diversity was measured by Shannon entropy, and V-J evenness by the Gini coefficient. Clonotypes shared by more than one individual were considered public. TCRdb's own reprocessing of the public reads used fastp at Q25 and MiXCR and kept productive beta chains. One record per CDR3 amino acid sequence lists the most common genes and DNA. The V and J calls follow TCRdb's processing rather than the paper's. The sample contains 350,000 to 450,000 distinct CDR3 sequences, roughly 20% of them found a single time. Around 21% of the sample lies in the top ten.

This clonotype has a handful of counts. Its recognized antigen is unknown. No clone much larger than this one lies a single base away; base qualities are absent. Results the study describes overall, beyond this receptor: TRBV28, TRBJ1-2 and TRBJ2-5 were preferentially used in persistent disease, while TRBV20-1 and TRBJ2-1 were favored in newly diagnosed disease. Only the TCR beta chain was sequenced and analyzed. Persistent Graves' disease patients showed lower TCR Shannon entropy and fewer highly expanded clones than newly diagnosed patients, suggesting clonal expansion. More public clonotypes were shared among persistent patients (around 3,000) than among newly diagnosed patients (more than 900). The small sample size was acknowledged by the authors as a limitation that may reduce accuracy. The study examined only peripheral blood because the primary lesion, thyroid tissue, could not be accessed.

The specimen comprised peripheral blood mononuclear cells (PBMCs), sampled when the disease was refractory, from a patient treated with antithyroid drugs. The chain couples TRBV20-1 to TRBJ1-3; the D gene is unclear. This sequence originates from a female donor with Graves disease. The CDR3 reads as follows: CSARIPETGNTIYF. The nucleotides are TGCAGTGCTAGAATCCCCGAGACTGGAAACACCATATATTTT.